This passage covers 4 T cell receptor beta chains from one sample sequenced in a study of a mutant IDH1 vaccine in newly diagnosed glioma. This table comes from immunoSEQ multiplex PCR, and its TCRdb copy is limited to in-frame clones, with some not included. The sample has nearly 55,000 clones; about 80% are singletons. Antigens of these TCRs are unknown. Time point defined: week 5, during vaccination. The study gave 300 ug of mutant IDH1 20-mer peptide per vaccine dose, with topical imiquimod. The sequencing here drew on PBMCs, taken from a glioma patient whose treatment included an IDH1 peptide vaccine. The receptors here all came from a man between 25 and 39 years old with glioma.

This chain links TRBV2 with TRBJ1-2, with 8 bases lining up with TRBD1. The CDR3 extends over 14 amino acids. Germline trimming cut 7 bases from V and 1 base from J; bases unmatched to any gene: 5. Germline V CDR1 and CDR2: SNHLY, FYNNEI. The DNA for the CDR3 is TGTGCCAGCACCCAGGACAGGGATAACTATGGCTACACCTTC. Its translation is CASTQDRDNYGYTF.

CDR3 nucleotide sequence: TGTGCCAGCAGCCAAGATCCTAGGTCAGGAAATTATAGCAATCAGCCCCAGCATTTT. Translated: CASSQDPRSGNYSNQPQHF. The chain combines TRBV4-2 with TRBJ1-5; no firm D call. Germline V gives CDR1 LGHNA, CDR2 YNFKEQ. V was clipped by 0 bases and J by 0 bases, with 18 bases between them. The CDR3 has 19 residues.

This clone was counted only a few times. CDR3: CASSSPGPEAFF. The DNA for the CDR3 is TGTGCCAGCAGTTCCCCCGGCCCTGAAGCTTTCTTT. The rearrangement uses TRBV7-2 and TRBJ1-1; no reliable D call. V was shortened by 6 bases and J by 6 bases, with 11 bases between the two germline ends. The CDR3 length is 12 residues. Germline V gene data show CDR1 as SGHTA and CDR2 as FQGNSA.

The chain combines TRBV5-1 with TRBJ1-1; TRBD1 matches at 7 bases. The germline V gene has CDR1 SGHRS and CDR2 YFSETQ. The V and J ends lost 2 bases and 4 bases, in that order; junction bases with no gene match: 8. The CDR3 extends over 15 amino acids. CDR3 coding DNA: TGCGCCAGCAGCTTCAACAGGGGAGCAGGCACTGAAGCTTTCTTT. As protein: CASSFNRGAGTEAFF.